This T cell receptor beta chain is drawn from a study of cytomegalovirus exposure and HLA in healthy donors. Amplification used 60 Vbeta primers and 13 Jbeta primers. TCRdb's table, derived via immunoSEQ multiplex PCR, lists solely in-frame clones and lacks some. The data contain 150,000 or so clones, 75% to 80% of them singletons. V was pared by 4 bases and J by 0 bases, with 4 bases of the junction left unmatched. Germline V CDR1 and CDR2: SQVTM, ANQGSEA. CDR3 length: 15 amino acids. This clonotype originated in a man in his forties or fifties in good health and CMV-seropositive. The chain employs TRBV29-1 and TRBJ2-7; TRBD2 matches at 12 bases. The specimen sequenced was PBMCs. CDR3 residues: CSVGGLAGTSYEQYF. The CDR3 DNA is TGCAGCGTTGGCGGACTAGCGGGGACCTCCTACGAGCAGTACTTC.